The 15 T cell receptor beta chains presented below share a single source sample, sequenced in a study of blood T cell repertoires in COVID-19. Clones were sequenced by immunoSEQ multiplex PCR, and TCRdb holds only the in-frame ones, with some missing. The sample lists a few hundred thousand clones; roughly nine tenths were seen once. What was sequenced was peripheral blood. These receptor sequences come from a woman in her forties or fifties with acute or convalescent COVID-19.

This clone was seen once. CDR3 sequence: CASSRRGDWWEKLFF. The CDR3 coding sequence is TGTGCCAGCAGTCGACGAGGGGACTGGTGGGAAAAACTGTTTTTT. J is TRBJ1-4 and V is TRBV6-5; the D gene is possibly TRBD1 (5 bases). The CDR3 has 15 residues. Trimming removed 5 bases at V and 8 bases at J, with 18 bases between. Germline values: CDR1 MNHEY, CDR2 SVGAGI.

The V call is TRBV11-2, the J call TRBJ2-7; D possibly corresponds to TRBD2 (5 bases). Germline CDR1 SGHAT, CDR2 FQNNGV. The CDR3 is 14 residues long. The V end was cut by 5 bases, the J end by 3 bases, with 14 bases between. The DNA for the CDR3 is TGTGCCAGCAGCCTAGGTGGAGGTGACTACGAGCAGTACTTC. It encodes CASSLGGGDYEQYF.

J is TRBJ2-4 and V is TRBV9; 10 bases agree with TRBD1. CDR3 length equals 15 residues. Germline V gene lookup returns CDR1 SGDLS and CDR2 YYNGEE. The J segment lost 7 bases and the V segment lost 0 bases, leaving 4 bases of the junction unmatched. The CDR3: CASSVEGQGFNIQYF. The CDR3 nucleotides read TGTGCCAGCAGCGTAGAGGGACAGGGGTTCAACATTCAGTACTTC.

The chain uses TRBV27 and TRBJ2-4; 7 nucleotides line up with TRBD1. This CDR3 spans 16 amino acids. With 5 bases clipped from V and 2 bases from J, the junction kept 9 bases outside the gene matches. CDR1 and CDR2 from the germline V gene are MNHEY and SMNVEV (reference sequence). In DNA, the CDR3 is TGTGCCAGCAGTCCCTTCCCGACAGGGTCCAAAAACATTCAGTACTTC. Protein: CASSPFPTGSKNIQYF.

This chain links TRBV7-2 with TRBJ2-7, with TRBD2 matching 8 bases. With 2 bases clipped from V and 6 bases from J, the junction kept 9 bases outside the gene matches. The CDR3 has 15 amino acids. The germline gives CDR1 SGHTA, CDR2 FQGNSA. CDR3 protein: CASSLLSGRTSEQYF. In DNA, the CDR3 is TGTGCCAGCAGCTTATTGAGCGGGAGAACGTCCGAGCAGTACTTC. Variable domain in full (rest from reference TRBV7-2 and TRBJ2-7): GAGVSQSPSNKVTEKGKDVELRCDPISGHTALYWYRQSLGQGLEFLIYFQGNSAPDKSGLPSDRFSAERTGGSVSTLTIQRTQQEDSAVYLCASSLLSGRTSEQYFGPGTRLTVT.

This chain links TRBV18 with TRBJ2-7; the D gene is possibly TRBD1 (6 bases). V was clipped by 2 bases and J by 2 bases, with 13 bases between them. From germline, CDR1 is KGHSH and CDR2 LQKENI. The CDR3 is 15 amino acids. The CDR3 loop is CASSPLLGGTYEQYF. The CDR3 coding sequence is TGTGCCAGCTCACCATTATTAGGGGGAACCTACGAGCAGTACTTC.

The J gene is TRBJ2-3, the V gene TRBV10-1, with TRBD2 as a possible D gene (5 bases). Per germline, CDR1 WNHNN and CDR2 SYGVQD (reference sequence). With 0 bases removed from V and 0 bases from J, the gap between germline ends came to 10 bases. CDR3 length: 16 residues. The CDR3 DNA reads TGCGCCAGCAGTGAGTCGCTAGCACGTAGCACAGATACGCAGTATTTT. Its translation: CASSESLARSTDTQYF.

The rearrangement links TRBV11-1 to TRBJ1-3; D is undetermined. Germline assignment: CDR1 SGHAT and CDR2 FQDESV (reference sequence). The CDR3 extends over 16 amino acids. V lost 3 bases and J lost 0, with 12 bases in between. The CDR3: CASSFGLLNSGNTIYF. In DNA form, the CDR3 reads TGTGCCAGCAGCTTCGGACTGCTGAACTCTGGAAACACCATATATTTT.

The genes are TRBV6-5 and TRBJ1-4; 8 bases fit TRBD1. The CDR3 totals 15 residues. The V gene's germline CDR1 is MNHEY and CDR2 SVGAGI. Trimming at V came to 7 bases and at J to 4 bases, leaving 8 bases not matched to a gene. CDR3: CASTQTGANNEKLFF. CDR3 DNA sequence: TGTGCCAGCACCCAGACAGGGGCGAATAATGAAAAACTGTTTTTT.

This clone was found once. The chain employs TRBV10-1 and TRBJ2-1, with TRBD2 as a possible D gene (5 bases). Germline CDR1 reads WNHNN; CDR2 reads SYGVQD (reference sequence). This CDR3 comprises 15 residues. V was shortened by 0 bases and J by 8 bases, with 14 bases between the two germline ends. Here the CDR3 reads CASSESGGRRHEQFF. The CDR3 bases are TGCGCCAGCAGTGAGTCGGGTGGGAGAAGGCATGAGCAGTTCTTC.

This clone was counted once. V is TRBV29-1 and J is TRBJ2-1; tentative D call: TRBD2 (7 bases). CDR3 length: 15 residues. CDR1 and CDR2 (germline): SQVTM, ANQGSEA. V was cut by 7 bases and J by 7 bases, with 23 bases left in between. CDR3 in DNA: TGCAGCGCCCCTGGGGCGGGGGCCCCTTGGAATGAGCAGTTCTTC. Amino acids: CSAPGAGAPWNEQFF.

CDR3: CASSPGTGFGKLFF. DNA for the CDR3: TGTGCCAGCAGCCCCGGGACAGGGTTCGGCAAACTGTTTTTT. This chain links TRBV5-6 with TRBJ1-4, with 9 bases matching TRBD1. With 4 bases clipped from V and 11 bases from J, the junction kept 9 bases outside the gene matches. Germline V gives CDR1 SGHDT, CDR2 YYEEEE. The CDR3 is 14 residues long. The whole variable domain, filled in from reference TRBV5-6 and TRBJ1-4, reads DAGVTQSPTHLIKTRGQQVTLRCSPKSGHDTVSWYQQALGQGPQFIFQYYEEEERQRGNFPDRFSGHQFPNYSSELNVNALLLGDSALYLCASSPGTGFGKLFFGSGTQLSVL.

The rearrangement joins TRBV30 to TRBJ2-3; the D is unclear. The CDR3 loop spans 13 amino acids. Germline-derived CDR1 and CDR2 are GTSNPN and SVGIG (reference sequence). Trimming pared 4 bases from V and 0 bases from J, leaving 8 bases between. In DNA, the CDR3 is TGTGCCTGGACGCGAATTAGCACAGATACGCAGTATTTT. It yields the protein CAWTRISTDTQYF.

As DNA, the CDR3 is TGTGCCAGCAGCGGACAGGGTAGGGATGAAAAACTGTTTTTT. As protein: CASSGQGRDEKLFF. The genes are TRBV25-1 and TRBJ1-4; 8 nucleotides align to TRBD1. V lost 6 bases to trimming and J lost 6 bases; unmatched junction nucleotides: 6. This CDR3 is 14 amino acids long. The germline V gene has CDR1 MGHDK and CDR2 SYGVNS.

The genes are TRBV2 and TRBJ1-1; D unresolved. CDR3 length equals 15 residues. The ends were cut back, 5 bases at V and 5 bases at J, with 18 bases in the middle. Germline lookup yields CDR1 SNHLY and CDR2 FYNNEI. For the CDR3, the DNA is TGTGCCAGCAGTTCCTCCGGGATACCGGCAACTGAAGCTTTCTTT. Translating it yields CASSSSGIPATEAFF.